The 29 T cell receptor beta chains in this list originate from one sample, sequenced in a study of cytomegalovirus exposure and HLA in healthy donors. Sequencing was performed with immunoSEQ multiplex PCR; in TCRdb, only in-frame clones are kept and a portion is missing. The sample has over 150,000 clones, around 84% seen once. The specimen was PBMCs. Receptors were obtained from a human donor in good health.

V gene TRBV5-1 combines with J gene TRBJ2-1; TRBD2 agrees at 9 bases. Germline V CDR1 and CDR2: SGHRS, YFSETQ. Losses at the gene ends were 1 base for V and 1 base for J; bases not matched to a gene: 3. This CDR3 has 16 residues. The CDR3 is CASSLPSGVSYNEQFF. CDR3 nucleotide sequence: TGCGCCAGCAGCTTGCCTAGCGGGGTTTCCTACAATGAGCAGTTCTTC. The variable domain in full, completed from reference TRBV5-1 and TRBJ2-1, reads KAGVTQTPRYLIKTRGQQVTLSCSPISGHRSVSWYQQTPGQGLQFLFEYFSETQRNKGNFPGRFSGRQFSNSRSEMNVSTLELGDSALYLCASSLPSGVSYNEQFFGPGTRLTVL.

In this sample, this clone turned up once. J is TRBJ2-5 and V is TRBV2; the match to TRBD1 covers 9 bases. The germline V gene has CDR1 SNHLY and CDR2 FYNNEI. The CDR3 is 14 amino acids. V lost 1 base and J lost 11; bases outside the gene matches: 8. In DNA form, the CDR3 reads TGTGCCAGCAGTGAAGGGACAGGGGTAAGAGAGCAGTACTTC. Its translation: CASSEGTGVREQYF.

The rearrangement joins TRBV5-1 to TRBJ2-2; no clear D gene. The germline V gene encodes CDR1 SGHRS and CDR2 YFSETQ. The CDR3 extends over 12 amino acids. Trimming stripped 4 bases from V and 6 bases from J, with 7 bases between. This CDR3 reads CASSEVPGELFF. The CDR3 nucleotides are TGCGCCAGCAGCGAGGTTCCCGGGGAGCTGTTTTTT.

CDR3 protein: CARTRSEDTGELFF. CDR3 bases: TGTGCCCGCACGCGGAGCGAGGACACCGGGGAGCTGTTTTTT. V gene TRBV5-3 combines with J gene TRBJ2-2; no clear D. TRBV5-3 is noted as an ORF with a role that remains uncertain. CDR3 size: 14 residues. The V gene lost 10 bases and the J gene lost 3 bases, with 16 bases spanning the gap.

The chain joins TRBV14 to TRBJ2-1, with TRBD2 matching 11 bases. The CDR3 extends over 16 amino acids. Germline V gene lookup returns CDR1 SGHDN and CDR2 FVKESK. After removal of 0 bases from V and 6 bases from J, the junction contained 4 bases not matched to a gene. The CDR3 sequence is CASSQDFGLAGNEQFF. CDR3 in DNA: TGTGCCAGCAGCCAAGATTTCGGACTAGCGGGCAATGAGCAGTTCTTC.

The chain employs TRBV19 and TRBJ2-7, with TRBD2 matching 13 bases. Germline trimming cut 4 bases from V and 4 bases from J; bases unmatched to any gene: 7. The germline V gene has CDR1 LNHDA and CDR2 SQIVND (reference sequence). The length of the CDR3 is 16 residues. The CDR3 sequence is CASSTTSGGARYEQYF. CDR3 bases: TGTGCCAGTAGTACTACTAGCGGGGGGGCCCGGTACGAGCAGTACTTC.

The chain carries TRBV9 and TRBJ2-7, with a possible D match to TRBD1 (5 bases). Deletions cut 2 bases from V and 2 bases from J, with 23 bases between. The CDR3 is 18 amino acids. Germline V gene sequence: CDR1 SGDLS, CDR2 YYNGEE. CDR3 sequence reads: CASSVSVDGARAPYEQYF. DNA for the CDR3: TGTGCCAGCAGCGTCTCCGTGGATGGGGCCAGGGCCCCCTACGAGCAGTACTTC.

CDR3 nucleotides: TGTGCCGTAGCTTCCGCAGGGTCCTATGGCTACACCTTC. It is translated as CAVASAGSYGYTF. This sequence joins TRBV28 and TRBJ1-2; perhaps TRBD1 as D (5 bases). The CDR3 length is 13 residues. Germline V gene lookup returns CDR1 MDHEN and CDR2 SYDVKM. V was cut by 11 bases and J by 4 bases, with 17 bases left in between.

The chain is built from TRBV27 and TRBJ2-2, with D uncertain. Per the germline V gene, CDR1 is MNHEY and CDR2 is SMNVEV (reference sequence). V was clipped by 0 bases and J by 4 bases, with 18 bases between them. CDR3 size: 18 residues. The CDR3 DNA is TGTGCCAGCAGTTTATCGATTGCGGATGTCGCGCGCACCGGGGAGCTGTTTTTT. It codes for CASSLSIADVARTGELFF.

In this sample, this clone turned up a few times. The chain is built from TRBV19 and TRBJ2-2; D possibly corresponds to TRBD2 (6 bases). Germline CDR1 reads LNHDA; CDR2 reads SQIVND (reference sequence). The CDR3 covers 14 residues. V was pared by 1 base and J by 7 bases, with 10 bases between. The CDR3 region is CASSIAGTYGELFF. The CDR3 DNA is TGTGCCAGTAGTATAGCAGGGACTTACGGGGAGCTGTTTTTT.

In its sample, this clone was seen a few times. CDR3 bases: TGTGCCAGCAGCCCTAAAGGGACAGGATCCACTTTCCAACCCTACGAGCAGTACTTC. This translates into CASSPKGTGSTFQPYEQYF. The chain joins TRBV7-6 to TRBJ2-7; 8 bases map to TRBD1. CDR3 length equals 19 residues. Germline values: CDR1 SGHVS, CDR2 FNYEAQ. With 5 bases clipped from V and 2 bases from J, the junction kept 20 bases outside the gene matches.

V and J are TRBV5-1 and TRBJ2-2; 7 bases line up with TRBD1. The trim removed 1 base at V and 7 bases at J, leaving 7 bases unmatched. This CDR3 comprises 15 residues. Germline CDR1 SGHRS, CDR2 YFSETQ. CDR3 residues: CASSLWGQSIGELFF. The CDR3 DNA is TGCGCCAGCAGCTTGTGGGGACAGTCCATCGGGGAGCTGTTTTTT. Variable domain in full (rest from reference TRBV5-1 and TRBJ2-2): KAGVTQTPRYLIKTRGQQVTLSCSPISGHRSVSWYQQTPGQGLQFLFEYFSETQRNKGNFPGRFSGRQFSNSRSEMNVSTLELGDSALYLCASSLWGQSIGELFFGEGSRLTVL.

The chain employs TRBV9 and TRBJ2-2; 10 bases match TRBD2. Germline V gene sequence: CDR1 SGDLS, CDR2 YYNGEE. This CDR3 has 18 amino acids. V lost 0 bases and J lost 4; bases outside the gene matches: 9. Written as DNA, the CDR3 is TGTGCCAGCAGCGTAGGATATGGTAGCGGGAGGAGCACCGGGGAGCTGTTTTTT. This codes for CASSVGYGSGRSTGELFF.

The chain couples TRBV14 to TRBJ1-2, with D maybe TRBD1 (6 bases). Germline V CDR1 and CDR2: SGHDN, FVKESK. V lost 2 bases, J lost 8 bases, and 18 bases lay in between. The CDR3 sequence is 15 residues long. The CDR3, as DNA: TGTGCCAGCAGCCAACGGACAGTCGCTCGATCCGGCTACACCTTC. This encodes CASSQRTVARSGYTF.

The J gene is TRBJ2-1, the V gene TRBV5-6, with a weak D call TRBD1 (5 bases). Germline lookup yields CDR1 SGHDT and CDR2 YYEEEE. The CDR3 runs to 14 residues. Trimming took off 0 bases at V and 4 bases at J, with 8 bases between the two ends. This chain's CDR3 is CASSLGQLYNEQFF. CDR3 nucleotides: TGTGCCAGCAGCTTGGGACAGCTATACAATGAGCAGTTCTTC. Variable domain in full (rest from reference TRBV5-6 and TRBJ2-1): DAGVTQSPTHLIKTRGQQVTLRCSPKSGHDTVSWYQQALGQGPQFIFQYYEEEERQRGNFPDRFSGHQFPNYSSELNVNALLLGDSALYLCASSLGQLYNEQFFGPGTRLTVL.

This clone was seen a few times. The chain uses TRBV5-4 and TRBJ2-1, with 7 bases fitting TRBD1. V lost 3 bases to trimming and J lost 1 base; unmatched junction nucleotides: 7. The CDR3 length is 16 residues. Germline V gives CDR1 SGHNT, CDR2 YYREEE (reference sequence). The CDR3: CASSSPGGQSYNEQFF. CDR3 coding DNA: TGTGCCAGCAGCTCGCCTGGGGGACAGTCCTACAATGAGCAGTTCTTC.

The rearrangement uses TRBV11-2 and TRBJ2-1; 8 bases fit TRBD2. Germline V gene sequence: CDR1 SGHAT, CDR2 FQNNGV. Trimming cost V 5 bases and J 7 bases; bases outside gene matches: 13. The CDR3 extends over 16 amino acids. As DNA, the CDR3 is TGTGCCAGCAGCATTCGGGGGTTAGCGGGACGGAATGAGCAGTTCTTC. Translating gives CASSIRGLAGRNEQFF.

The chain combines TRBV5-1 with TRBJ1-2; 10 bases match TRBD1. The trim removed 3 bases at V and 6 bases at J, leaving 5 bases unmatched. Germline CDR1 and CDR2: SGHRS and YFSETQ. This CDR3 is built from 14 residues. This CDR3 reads CASSSGQGTDGYTF. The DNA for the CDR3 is TGCGCCAGCAGCTCGGGACAGGGGACAGATGGCTACACCTTC.

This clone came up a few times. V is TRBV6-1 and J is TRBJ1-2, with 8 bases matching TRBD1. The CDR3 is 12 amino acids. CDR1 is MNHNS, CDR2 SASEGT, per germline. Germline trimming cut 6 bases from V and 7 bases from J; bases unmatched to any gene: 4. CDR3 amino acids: CASRDRVSGYTF. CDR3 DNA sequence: TGTGCCAGCAGGGACAGGGTTTCTGGCTACACCTTC.

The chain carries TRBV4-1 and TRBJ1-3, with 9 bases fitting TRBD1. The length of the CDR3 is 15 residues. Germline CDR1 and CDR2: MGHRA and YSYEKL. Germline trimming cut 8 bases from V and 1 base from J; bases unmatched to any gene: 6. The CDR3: CASGTGLYSGNTIYF. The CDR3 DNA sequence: TGCGCCAGCGGGACAGGGTTATATTCTGGAAACACCATATATTTT.

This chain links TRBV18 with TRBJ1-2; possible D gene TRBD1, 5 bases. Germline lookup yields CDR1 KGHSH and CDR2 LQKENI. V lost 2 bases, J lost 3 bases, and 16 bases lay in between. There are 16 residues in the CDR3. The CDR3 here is CASSPVEGIGDYGYTF. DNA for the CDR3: TGTGCCAGCTCACCAGTGGAGGGGATAGGCGACTATGGCTACACCTTC.

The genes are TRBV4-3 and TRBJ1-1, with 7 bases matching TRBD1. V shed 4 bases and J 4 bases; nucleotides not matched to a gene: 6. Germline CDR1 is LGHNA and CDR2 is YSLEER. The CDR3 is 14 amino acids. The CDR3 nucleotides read TGCGCCAGCAGCCCGACAGGGTTTCGCACTGAAGCTTTCTTT. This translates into CASSPTGFRTEAFF.

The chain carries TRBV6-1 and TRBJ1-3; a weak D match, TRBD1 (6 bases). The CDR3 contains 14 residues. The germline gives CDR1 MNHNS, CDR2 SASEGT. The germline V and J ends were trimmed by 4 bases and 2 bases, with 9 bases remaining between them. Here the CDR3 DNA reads TGTGCCAGCAGTGCACAGGGAGCTGGAAACACCATATATTTT. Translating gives CASSAQGAGNTIYF.

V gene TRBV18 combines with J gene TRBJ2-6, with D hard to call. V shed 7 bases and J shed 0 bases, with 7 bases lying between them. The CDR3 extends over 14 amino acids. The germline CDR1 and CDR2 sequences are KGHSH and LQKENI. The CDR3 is CASFPNSGANVLTF. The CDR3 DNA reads TGTGCCAGCTTCCCAAACTCTGGGGCCAACGTCCTGACTTTC.

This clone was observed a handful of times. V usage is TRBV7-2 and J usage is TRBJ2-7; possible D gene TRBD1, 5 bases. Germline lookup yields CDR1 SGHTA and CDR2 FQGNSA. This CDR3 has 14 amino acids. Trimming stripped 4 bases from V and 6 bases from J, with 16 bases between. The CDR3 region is CASSSAGFLPEQYF. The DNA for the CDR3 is TGTGCCAGCAGCTCGGCAGGGTTCTTACCCGAGCAGTACTTC.

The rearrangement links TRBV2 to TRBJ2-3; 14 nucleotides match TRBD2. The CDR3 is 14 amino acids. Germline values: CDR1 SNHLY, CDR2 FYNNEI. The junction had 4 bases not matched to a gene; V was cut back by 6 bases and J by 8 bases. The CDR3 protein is CASRSGTSGSTQYF. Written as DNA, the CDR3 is TGTGCCAGCAGATCCGGGACTAGCGGGAGTACGCAGTATTTT. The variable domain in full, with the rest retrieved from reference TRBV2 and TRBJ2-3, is EPEVTQTPSHQVTQMGQEVILRCVPISNHLYFYWYRQILGQKVEFLVSFYNNEISEKSEIFDDQFSVERPDGSNFTLKIRSTKLEDSAMYFCASRSGTSGSTQYFGPGTRLTVL.

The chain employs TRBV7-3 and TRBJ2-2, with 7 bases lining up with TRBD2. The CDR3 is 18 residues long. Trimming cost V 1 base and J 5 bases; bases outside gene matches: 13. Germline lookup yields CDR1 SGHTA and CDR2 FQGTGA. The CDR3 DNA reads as TGTGCCAGCAGCTTAATGGTATTCGCGGGAGAAGGGACCGGGGAGCTGTTTTTT. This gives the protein CASSLMVFAGEGTGELFF.

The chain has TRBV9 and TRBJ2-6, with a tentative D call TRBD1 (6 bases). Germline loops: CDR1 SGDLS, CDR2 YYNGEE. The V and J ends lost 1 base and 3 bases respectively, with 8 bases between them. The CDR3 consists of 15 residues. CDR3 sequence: CASSVTGRGANVLTF. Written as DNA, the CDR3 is TGTGCCAGCAGCGTAACAGGGCGTGGGGCCAACGTCCTGACTTTC.

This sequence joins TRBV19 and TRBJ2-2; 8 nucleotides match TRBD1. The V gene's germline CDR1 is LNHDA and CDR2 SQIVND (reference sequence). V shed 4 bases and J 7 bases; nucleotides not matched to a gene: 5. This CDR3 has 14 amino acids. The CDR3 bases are TGTGCCAGTAGTAACAGGGGGATTGGCGGGGAGCTGTTTTTT. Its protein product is CASSNRGIGGELFF.